The 30 T cell receptor beta chains reported below all come from one sample, sequenced in a study of blood T cells in healthy people across ages (dated by TCRdb to 2013 to 2016). Libraries came from 5' RACE. The reads were generated on an Illumina HiSeq 2500. A second PCR of 7 to 11 cycles was run with a J-beta primer mix and a sample-barcoded 5' primer. TCRdb redid the processing of the public reads, applying fastp at Q25 and MiXCR, and retained in-frame beta chains. Rows matching on CDR3 protein sequence are summarized as one entry with the most common DNA and genes. The sample table contains hundreds of thousands of distinct CDR3 sequences; only one count was recorded for 25% to 30% of them. Of the sample, around 3% is held by the ten largest clones. This sample was shared with a second study, whose subject was T cells of mothers and their children.

Sequenced sample: blood. These receptors were collected from a boy between 10 and 17 years old in good health.

This chain's CDR3 is CASSPGDVDTQYF. In DNA, the CDR3 is TGTGCCAGCAGCCCCGGGGATGTAGATACGCAGTATTTT. The gene calls are TRBV4-2 and TRBJ2-3; TRBD2 might be the D (5 bases). V was pared by 4 bases and J by 5 bases, with 10 bases between. Germline lookup yields CDR1 LGHNA and CDR2 YNFKEQ. The CDR3 sequence is 13 residues long.

The sample holds a few counts of this clonotype. The chain carries TRBV12-3 or TRBV12-4 and TRBJ1-5; maybe TRBD1 (6 bases). The CDR3 runs 14 residues. Trimming shortened V by 6 bases and J by 5 bases, and 14 bases separated the two germline ends. CDR3 DNA: TGTGCCAGCAGAAACGACAGGACCGATCAGCCCCAGCATTTT. Amino acid sequence: CASRNDRTDQPQHF.

The V gene is TRBV10-3, the J gene TRBJ2-7; D unresolved. CDR3 length: 15 residues. Between the trimmed V and J ends, which lost 3 bases and 0 bases, there was a span of 12 bases. Germline lookup yields CDR1 ENHRY and CDR2 SYGVKD. The DNA for the CDR3 is TGTGCCATCAGTGAAAGTAGCTTTGTCTCCTACGAGCAGTACTTC. Its translation is CAISESSFVSYEQYF.

There are a few counts of this clonotype. CDR3 residues: CASSPEAGHETQYF. The CDR3, as DNA: TGTGCCAGCAGCCCGGAAGCGGGCCACGAGACCCAGTACTTC. This chain joins TRBV7-6 and TRBJ2-5, with a possible D match to TRBD2 (6 bases). Germline V lookup: CDR1 SGHVS, CDR2 FNYEAQ. Trimming removed 5 bases at V and 5 bases at J, with 15 bases between. This CDR3 has 14 residues.

This clonotype has ten or more counts. The chain carries TRBV5-1 and TRBJ2-5; 11 positions agree with TRBD1. V shed 3 bases, J shed 0 bases, and the junction held 4 bases outside the gene matches. CDR1 and CDR2 from the germline V gene are SGHRS and YFSETQ. The CDR3 spans 16 residues. The CDR3 reads CASSSGQGAYQETQYF. DNA for the CDR3: TGCGCCAGCAGCTCAGGACAGGGGGCTTACCAAGAGACCCAGTACTTC.

This clonotype has at least ten counts. The genes are TRBV7-3 and TRBJ2-5; 8 bases line up with TRBD2. The V gene end was trimmed by 5 bases and the J gene end by 2 bases; junction bases not matched to a gene: 10. Looked up from germline, CDR1 is SGHTA and CDR2 is FQGTGA. The CDR3 consists of 16 residues. CDR3 sequence (DNA): TGTGCCAGCAGCCCTCATAGCGGGGCCGGGCAAGAGACCCAGTACTTC. Residues: CASSPHSGAGQETQYF.

The chain combines TRBV6-2 or TRBV6-3 with TRBJ1-2; D unclear. Germline CDR1 is MNHEY and CDR2 is SVGEGT. CDR3 length equals 12 residues. V gave up 5 bases and J gave up 4 bases, with 8 bases separating them. The CDR3 loop reads CASSPYSYGYTF. The CDR3 DNA reads as TGTGCCAGCAGTCCTTACAGCTATGGCTACACCTTC.

This clonotype was recorded a few times. J is TRBJ2-5 and V is TRBV5-1; 7 bases map to TRBD1. The V gene's germline CDR1 is SGHRS and CDR2 YFSETQ. J gave up 5 bases and V 8 bases, and 12 bases lay outside the gene matches. There are 14 residues in the CDR3. The CDR3 loop is CASRQQGKEETQYF. The CDR3 bases are TGCGCCAGTCGACAACAGGGGAAGGAGGAGACCCAGTACTTC.

The V and J genes are TRBV4-1 and TRBJ2-7; no definite D call. The ends were cut back, 0 bases at V and 8 bases at J, with 8 bases in the middle. The CDR3 consists of 12 residues. Germline lookup yields CDR1 MGHRA and CDR2 YSYEKL. CDR3 region: CASSQDGAKQYF. The CDR3 DNA is TGCGCCAGCAGCCAAGATGGAGCAAAGCAGTACTTC.

This chain links TRBV19 with TRBJ1-6; D possibly corresponds to TRBD1 (6 bases). CDR3 length: 15 residues. The germline gives CDR1 LNHDA, CDR2 SQIVND (reference sequence). V was cut by 5 bases and J by 5 bases, with 13 bases left in between. CDR3 in DNA: TGTGCCAGTAGTCCACAGGACAGAAATAATTCACCCCTCCACTTT. Amino acid sequence: CASSPQDRNNSPLHF.

The chain links TRBV29-1 to TRBJ2-1, with D tentatively TRBD1 (5 bases). This CDR3 comprises 14 residues. Per the germline V gene, CDR1 is SQVTM and CDR2 is ANQGSEA. V was trimmed by 6 bases and J by 6 bases, leaving 18 bases between them. The chain's CDR3 is CSVGQNRLVNEQFF. As DNA, the CDR3 is TGCAGCGTAGGACAAAACCGCCTGGTCAATGAGCAGTTCTTC.

In this sample, this clonotype turned up a few times. This chain connects TRBV5-5 to TRBJ2-5; D tentatively fits TRBD1 or TRBD2 (6 bases each). The V end lost 7 bases, the J end lost 1 base, and 23 bases lay between the germline ends. Germline CDR1 is SGHKS and CDR2 is YYEKEE (reference sequence). This CDR3 contains 17 residues. CDR3: CASAGPRWGAPQETQYF. CDR3 nucleotides: TGTGCCAGCGCCGGTCCTAGGTGGGGGGCTCCCCAAGAGACCCAGTACTTC.

Only a few counts were recorded for this clonotype. The rearrangement uses TRBV3-1 and TRBJ1-1; D unclear. V lost 1 base and J 0 bases, leaving 6 bases between the germline ends. Germline CDR1 reads LGHDT; CDR2 reads YNNKEL (reference sequence). CDR3 length equals 14 residues. The CDR3 DNA sequence: TGTGCCAGCAGCCAAGTACCCATGAACACTGAAGCTTTCTTT. Its translation is CASSQVPMNTEAFF.

The J gene is TRBJ2-5, the V gene TRBV29-1; 10 bases fit TRBD2. Near its end, the DNA agrees better with TRBJ2-1, so the J call may be wrong. Germline loops: CDR1 SQVTM, CDR2 ANQGSEA. The length of the CDR3 is 17 residues. For the CDR3, the DNA is TGCAGCGTTGGAAGAGCGGGGGGGTCCCTGTCGATGGGTGAGCAGTTCTTC. This gives the protein CSVGRAGGSLSMGEQFF.

This clonotype was found a few times. CDR3 sequence: CASSGGQLNEQFF. For the CDR3, the DNA is TGTGCCAGCAGTGGGGGACAGTTGAATGAGCAGTTCTTC. The J gene is TRBJ2-5, the V gene TRBV12-3 or TRBV12-4; 7 nucleotides line up with TRBD1. The DNA matches TRBJ2-1 better at its end, which makes the J call doubtful. This CDR3 spans 13 amino acids.

The chain carries TRBV29-1 and TRBJ2-2, with D unresolved. The CDR3 length is 16 residues. Deletions cut 1 base from V and 4 bases from J, with 16 bases between. In germline, CDR1 is SQVTM, CDR2 ANQGSEA. CDR3 nucleotides: TGCAGCGTTGAAGTTAACGACTTTCCAGGCACCGGGGAGCTGTTTTTT. As protein: CSVEVNDFPGTGELFF.

This clonotype was found a few times. The V and J genes are TRBV7-9 and TRBJ2-5, with D possibly being TRBD1 (6 bases). The CDR3 is 19 residues long. V was clipped by 4 bases and J by 1 base, with 25 bases between them. Germline V gene data show CDR1 as SEHNR and CDR2 as FQNEAQ (reference sequence). Written as DNA, the CDR3 is TGTGCCAGCAGCTCCCCCTATATTCGACAGGTTAAATCCCAAGAGACCCAGTACTTC. Protein: CASSSPYIRQVKSQETQYF.

The rearrangement joins TRBV15 to TRBJ2-1; D gene unclear. CDR3 length: 17 residues. The V gene lost 1 base and the J gene lost 3 bases, with 16 bases spanning the gap. Germline V gene lookup returns CDR1 LNHNV and CDR2 YYDKDF (reference sequence). CDR3 protein: CATSRVGSKSLYNEQFF. In nucleotides, the CDR3 is TGTGCCACCAGCAGAGTTGGATCCAAGTCCCTCTACAATGAGCAGTTCTTC.

The rearrangement uses TRBV7-2 and TRBJ1-1; no firm D call. The CDR3 sequence is 15 residues long. The V gene lost 3 bases and the J gene lost 3 bases, with 14 bases spanning the gap. CDR1 is SGHTA, CDR2 FQGNSA, per germline. The CDR3 DNA follows: TGTGCCAGCAGCTTCCGAGGAGGGTGGGACACTGAAGCTTTCTTT. Its translation: CASSFRGGWDTEAFF.

CDR3 in amino acids: CASSLRGHGKDTQYF. CDR3 sequence (DNA): TGTGCCAGCAGCTTGCGGGGCCACGGGAAAGATACGCAGTATTTT. V and J are TRBV11-2 and TRBJ2-3; D perhaps matches TRBD2 (6 bases). The germline CDR1 and CDR2 sequences are SGHAT and FQNNGV. V was cut by 3 bases and J by 5 bases, with 15 bases left in between. The CDR3 is made up of 15 amino acids. The complete variable domain, with remaining parts taken from reference TRBV11-2 and TRBJ2-3, reads EAGVAQSPRYKIIEKRQSVAFWCNPISGHATLYWYQQILGQGPKLLIQFQNNGVVDDSQLPKDRFSAERLKGVDSTLKIQPAKLEDSAVYLCASSLRGHGKDTQYFGPGTRLTVL.

This clonotype was seen a handful of times. The chain links TRBV29-1 to TRBJ1-1; D unresolved. CDR3 size: 14 residues. Trimming removed 7 bases from V and 9 bases from J, with 24 bases in between. Per germline, CDR1 SQVTM and CDR2 ANQGSEA. DNA for the CDR3: TGCAGCGCAAGGACGGTGGGAGCGGGAGAACAAGCTTTCTTT. Its protein product is CSARTVGAGEQAFF.

This chain links TRBV28 with TRBJ2-7, with a possible D match to TRBD1 (7 bases). The DNA end is a closer match to TRBJ2-5, so the J assignment may be wrong. Per the germline V gene, CDR1 is MDHEN and CDR2 is SYDVKM. The length of the CDR3 is 17 residues. The chain's CDR3 is CASSFRAGQRFQETQYF. The CDR3 bases are TGTGCCAGCAGTTTCCGGGCGGGACAGCGTTTCCAAGAGACCCAGTACTTC.

This chain joins TRBV18 and TRBJ2-1; 7 nucleotides align to TRBD2. The J call may be wrong; the DNA end is better matched by TRBJ2-7. Germline CDR1 KGHSH, CDR2 LQKENI. There are 13 residues in the CDR3. CDR3 nucleotide sequence: TGTGCCAGCTCACCAGTTAGCGGGTACGAGCAGTACTTC. Encoded protein: CASSPVSGYEQYF.

The CDR3 bases are TGCGCCAGCAGCTCACAAACGGGCGAAAAACTGTTTTTT. This gives the protein CASSSQTGEKLFF. The chain employs TRBV5-1 and TRBJ1-4; D gene uncertain. Germline V gene lookup returns CDR1 SGHRS and CDR2 YFSETQ. This CDR3 region has 13 residues. The germline V and J ends were trimmed by 3 bases and 8 bases, with 11 bases remaining between them.

CDR3 sequence reads: CSVDRGPATDEQFF. Written as DNA, the CDR3 is TGCAGCGTTGACCGGGGACCGGCTACTGATGAGCAGTTCTTC. The J gene is TRBJ2-1, the V gene TRBV29-1; D may match TRBD1 or TRBD2 (5 bases each). The V end lost 3 bases, the J end lost 8 bases, and 17 bases lay between the germline ends. The CDR3 is 14 residues long. Germline assignment: CDR1 SQVTM and CDR2 ANQGSEA.

This clonotype turned up a few times. Germline is not matched at one junction end, which may reflect a read error. The V gene is TRBV6-6, the J gene TRBJ2-5; no clear D. Germline assignment: CDR1 MNHNY and CDR2 SVGAGI (reference sequence). This CDR3 spans 14 amino acids. CDR3 DNA sequence: TGTGCCAGCAGCTACTCGGCGATGCAAGAGACCCAGTACTTC. Protein sequence: CASSYSAMQETQYF.

The chain uses TRBV14 and TRBJ2-3; D remains ambiguous. This CDR3 comprises 17 residues. The V and J ends lost 0 bases and 2 bases respectively, with 15 bases between them. Germline values: CDR1 SGHDN, CDR2 FVKESK. The CDR3 here is CASSQDPGWGSTDTQYF. DNA for the CDR3: TGTGCCAGCAGCCAAGATCCCGGGTGGGGTTCCACAGATACGCAGTATTTT.

This clonotype occurred a few times. The V and J genes are TRBV7-9 and TRBJ2-4; no clear D. V lost 4 bases, J lost 4 bases, and 2 bases lay in between. The germline CDR1 and CDR2 sequences are SEHNR and FQNEAQ (reference sequence). The CDR3 sequence is 11 residues long. CDR3 nucleotide sequence: TGTGCCAGCAGCTCTAAAAACATTCAGTACTTC. Translating it yields CASSSKNIQYF.

The chain is built from TRBV4-1 and TRBJ1-4; 9 bases fit TRBD1. The V gene's germline CDR1 is MGHRA and CDR2 YSYEKL. CDR3 size: 20 residues. V was pared by 1 base and J by 13 bases, with 25 bases of the junction left unmatched. CDR3 coding DNA: TGCGCCAGCAGCCAAGGGGGGTATGCCCCGTCCGGGACAGGGAGAGGGGCACTGTTTTTT. Its translation: CASSQGGYAPSGTGRGALFF.

J is TRBJ2-1 and V is TRBV4-2; D possibly corresponds to TRBD2 (5 bases). Trimming took off 4 bases at V and 10 bases at J, with 20 bases between the two ends. The CDR3 is 15 residues long. CDR1 is LGHNA, CDR2 YNFKEQ, per germline. As DNA, the CDR3 is TGTGCCAGCAGCCTGGCAGACTCCCAGCGGTCGGAGCAGTTCTTC. Translating it yields CASSLADSQRSEQFF.